This paragraph reports one T cell receptor (beta chain). Sequencing was performed with immunoSEQ multiplex PCR; in TCRdb, only in-frame clones are kept and a portion is missing. This table has roughly 26,000 clones, 80% to 90% appearing once. This entry comes from a study of T cell changes during pregnancy in multiple sclerosis. This specimen was CD8+ T cells from peripheral blood mononuclear cells, taken in the second trimester of pregnancy. The TCR comes from a female donor with multiple sclerosis, enrolled in a pregnancy study.

The CDR3 reads CASSLDGTRVNEQFF. CDR3 DNA sequence: TGTGCCAGCAGCTTAGACGGGACTAGGGTCAATGAGCAGTTCTTC. The gene calls are TRBV11-2 and TRBJ2-1; 8 nucleotides agree with TRBD2. This CDR3 region has 15 residues. Germline lookup yields CDR1 SGHAT and CDR2 FQNNGV. V lost 0 bases to trimming and J lost 6 bases; unmatched junction nucleotides: 4.